Listed here is a single TCR beta chain. This clone was seen ten or more times. The target of this receptor is not known. No qualities accompany the bases; no much larger clone lies one base away. The source of the sample is a study of metastatic and nonmetastatic thyroid tumors (dated by TCRdb to about 2020). For the study in its entirety: Repertoires were compared across peripheral blood and tumor or nodule tissue samples from malignant and benign thyroid patients.

The library was generated by PCR. Sequencing was carried out with an Illumina HiSeq 4000. The TCR beta-chain CDR3 region of each patient was profiled by high-throughput sequencing. For the original study's pipeline: CDR3 differences across clinicopathological groups were used to build a classifier for discriminating distant-metastatic papillary thyroid cancer patients. The Shannon index was used to measure repertoire diversity, and the Morisita-Horn index was used to measure how similar tumor and blood repertoires were. TCRdb redid the processing of the public reads, applying fastp at Q25 and MiXCR, and retained in-frame beta chains. The V and J calls come from TCRdb's annotation, not from the publication. The sample table records around 70,000 clones; more than 15% of these occur just once. In total, the top ten clones hold roughly 13% of the sample. No patient had received any treatment before thyroid surgery. Using T-cell receptor beta sequencing, the researchers looked back retrospectively at clinical samples from patients, gathered between about 2012 and 2019.

Points the paper makes about the study in general: In both blood and tumor samples, malignant tumors were reported to have significantly higher TCR beta diversity than benign nodules.

The sample consisted of blood. The TCR comes from a female donor with papillary thyroid cancer or a benign thyroid nodule (not recorded which). Some clones in this sample may be carry-over from other donors' samples.

This receptor carries the CDR3 CSASGGAGGYEQYF. The nucleotide sequence reads as follows: TGCAGTGCTAGCGGGGGGGCAGGGGGCTACGAGCAGTACTTC. Rearrangement joined TRBV20-1 to TRBJ2-7; the D gene is possibly TRBD2, with 8 bases matching. The germline V gene (reference sequence) specifies DFQATT as CDR1 and SNEGSKA as CDR2. The V and J ends are trimmed by 3 bases and 3 bases, leaving 15 bases between them. Including cysteine and phenylalanine, the CDR3 has 14 amino acids. Only the CDR3 region is kept as DNA, spanning 42 bases read in frame from base 1.